Listed below are T cell receptor beta chains from one sample, sequenced in a study of cytomegalovirus exposure and HLA in healthy donors. Data came from immunoSEQ multiplex PCR; TCRdb stores just in-frame clones and leaves some out. This table holds some 70,000 clones, around three quarters found once. The sequenced sample consisted of PBMCs. These receptors all come from a man in his fifties or sixties in good health and CMV-seronegative. Each CDR3 is given with its conserved first and last residue. D genes are given only for firm matches. Clone size is shown for a subset of rows, as once, few, many or a class of expanded clone.

clone size	J gene	V gene	D gene	CDR3 DNA	CDR3 protein
few	TRBJ1-1	TRBV15	TRBD1	TGTGCCACCAGCAGAGGGGGACAGGTGAACACTGAAGCTTTCTTT	CATSRGGQVNTEAFF
-	TRBJ2-7	TRBV27	-	TGTGCCAGCAGTCTTCACTCCGACTACGAGCAGTACTTC	CASSLHSDYEQYF
-	TRBJ2-1	TRBV10-1	-	TGCGCCAGCAGTGACCTGACAAGGAATGAGCAGTTCTTC	CASSDLTRNEQFF
once	TRBJ1-4	TRBV15	-	TGTGCCACCAGCCCCTTCGGGGATTCTGCGGAAAAACTGTTTTTT	CATSPFGDSAEKLFF
-	TRBJ2-2	TRBV30	-	TGTGCCTGGAGGACTCAGAACACCGGGGAGCTGTTTTTT	CAWRTQNTGELFF
-	TRBJ1-1	TRBV6-5	TRBD1	TGTGCCAGCAGTTACCCCGGGACAGGGGAAGCTTTCTTT	CASSYPGTGEAFF
-	TRBJ1-1	TRBV12-5	-	TGTGCTAGCTTACAGGGAACAAAATTTGAAGCTTTCTTT	CASLQGTKFEAFF
-	TRBJ1-1	TRBV4-3	-	TGCGCCAGCAGCCAAGATCGGGGAGGAACTGAAGCTTTCTTT	CASSQDRGGTEAFF
few	TRBJ2-1	TRBV7-8	-	TGTGCCAGCAGCTTAGATAGGTCTACCGGGGTACGCTCCTACAATGAGCAGTTCTTC	CASSLDRSTGVRSYNEQFF
-	TRBJ1-4	TRBV2	-	TGTGCCAGCAGTGGGCAGGGGTATGAAAAACTGTTTTTT	CASSGQGYEKLFF
-	TRBJ2-3	TRBV5-4	TRBD2	TGTGCCAGCAGCTTTTCCAGCGGGGTGACAGATACGCAGTATTTT	CASSFSSGVTDTQYF
few	TRBJ2-1	TRBV18	-	TGTGCCAGCTCAAACCAGGACAGGGAGGGTGAGCAGTTCTTC	CASSNQDREGEQFF
-	TRBJ1-2	TRBV7-9	TRBD1	TGTGCCAGCAGCTTCACCGGGACAGGGGGCACTCTCTATGGCTACACCTTC	CASSFTGTGGTLYGYTF
-	TRBJ2-7	TRBV5-4	-	TGTGCCAGCAGCTTGGGTAGCGCGGGGAAGTTCTTC	CASSLGSAGKFF
once	TRBJ2-3	TRBV10-3	TRBD2	TGTGCCATCAGTGATAGTGGACTAGAGACAGATACGCAGTATTTT	CAISDSGLETDTQYF
-	TRBJ1-2	TRBV5-4	TRBD1	TGTGCCAGCAGCTTGACCGCCGGGACAGGAGGCTATGGCTACACCTTC	CASSLTAGTGGYGYTF
-	TRBJ1-5	TRBV18	-	TGTGCTAGCTCGGGTGGGGAGGGTCAGCCCCAGCATTTT	CASSGGEGQPQHF
-	TRBJ2-5	TRBV14	-	TGTGCCAGCAGCCAAGATTCCCTTTTTATCCAGTACTTC	CASSQDSLFIQYF
once	TRBJ2-7	TRBV7-2	TRBD1	TGTGCCAGCAGCTATAGTGGGACAGGGACCTACGAGCAGTACTTC	CASSYSGTGTYEQYF
-	TRBJ1-5	TRBV5-6	TRBD1	TGTGCCAGCAGCTTGGGACAGGGGAGGAATCAGCCCCAGCATTTT	CASSLGQGRNQPQHF
-	TRBJ2-2	TRBV19	TRBD1	TGTGCCACTTCGCAGGGGGCGAACACCGGGGAGCTGTTTTTT	CATSQGANTGELFF
-	TRBJ1-4	TRBV9	TRBD1	TGTGCCAGCAGCTCCGAGACAGGGGAAAAACTGTTTTTT	CASSSETGEKLFF
-	TRBJ1-4	TRBV2	TRBD1	TGTGCCAGCATCCGGACAGGGGCGAAGGAAAAACTGTTTTTT	CASIRTGAKEKLFF
-	TRBJ1-2	TRBV28	-	TGTGCCAGCAGTTTATCCGTAAATGGCTACACCTTC	CASSLSVNGYTF
-	TRBJ2-5	TRBV7-7	TRBD2	TGTGCTAGCAGCTTAGCACCTAGCGGGGGGAGAGAGACCCAGTACTTC	CASSLAPSGGRETQYF
-	TRBJ2-4	TRBV10-1	-	TGCGCCAGCAGTGACGGGCAACTAGTCTCCCCCATTCAGTACTTC	CASSDGQLVSPIQYF
-	TRBJ1-2	TRBV5-5	-	TGTGCCAGCAGAAAAATCGCCAGGTCCCTCTATGGCTACACCTTC	CASRKIARSLYGYTF
-	TRBJ2-3	TRBV29-1	-	TGCAGCGTCGTCGGTAGCACAGATACGCAGTATTTT	CSVVGSTDTQYF
-	TRBJ1-5	TRBV4-1	-	TGCGCCAGCAGCCAAGAATCGGGGGGGGTTAGCAATCAGCCCCAGCATTTT	CASSQESGGVSNQPQHF
-	TRBJ2-1	TRBV5-1	TRBD2	TGCGCCAGCAGCTCCACTAGCGAGGTCTACAATGAGCAGTTCTTC	CASSSTSEVYNEQFF
-	TRBJ2-7	TRBV11-2	TRBD1	TGTGCCAGCAGCCGTGGGGTCCCGGGACAGAGCTCCTACGAGCAGTACTTC	CASSRGVPGQSSYEQYF
-	TRBJ2-7	TRBV7-9	-	TGTGCCAGCAGCCAGACGTCCGGGGTCCTGTACTTC	CASSQTSGVLYF
-	TRBJ2-3	TRBV7-9	TRBD2	TGTGCCATTCCGGCGGGAGGGCCCTCGTATACGCAGTATTTT	CAIPAGGPSYTQYF
-	TRBJ2-6	TRBV6-5	TRBD1	TGTGCCAGCAGCTCCCTCGGGACAGGAGTGCCCGTCCTGACTTTC	CASSSLGTGVPVLTF